Listed below are T cell receptor beta chains from one sample, sequenced in a study of cytomegalovirus exposure and HLA in healthy donors. The repertoire was sequenced with immunoSEQ multiplex PCR; TCRdb's copy has only in-frame clones and lacks some. Of approximately 130,000 clones listed, approximately 82% were seen once; the top ten hold roughly 2.6%. Sequenced input: PBMCs. These receptors originate from a man aged 45-65 years in good health and CMV-seronegative. Both conserved end residues are part of each CDR3. Each record gives: V gene, D gene, clone size, J gene, CDR3 protein, CDR3 DNA. A D gene is named only where the DNA matches it firmly. Clone size, where shown, is once, few, many, or a class for clones that have expanded.

TRBV4-1	TRBD1	-	TRBJ1-6	CASSQPTGDVTSPLHF	TGCGCCAGCAGCCAACCGACAGGGGATGTTACTTCACCCCTCCACTTT
TRBV27	TRBD1	-	TRBJ1-1	CASRGTGNTEAFF	TGTGCCAGCAGAGGGACAGGGAACACTGAAGCTTTCTTT
TRBV7-9	TRBD1	once	TRBJ1-4	CASSFQGVANEKLFF	TGTGCCAGCAGCTTCCAGGGGGTGGCTAATGAAAAACTGTTTTTT
TRBV4-3	-	-	TRBJ2-7	CASSPTPFIYEQYF	TGCGCCAGCAGCCCAACACCTTTTATCTACGAGCAGTACTTC
TRBV6-6	TRBD1	few	TRBJ1-1	CASTMTGGMHTEAFF	TGTGCCAGCACCATGACAGGGGGCATGCACACTGAAGCTTTCTTT
TRBV30	-	-	TRBJ1-6	CAWNINNSPLHF	TGTGCCTGGAATATTAATAATTCACCCCTCCACTTT
TRBV4-1	-	-	TRBJ1-3	CASSHPRQDTIYF	TGCGCCAGCAGCCATCCTAGACAGGACACCATATATTTT
TRBV4-1	-	-	TRBJ1-3	CASSQVQAIFSNTIYF	TGCGCCAGCAGCCAAGTTCAGGCTATCTTTTCGAACACCATATATTTT
TRBV27	-	-	TRBJ2-7	CASSLLGGSYEQYF	TGTGCCAGCAGTTTACTCGGGGGCTCCTACGAGCAGTACTTC
TRBV19	TRBD2	-	TRBJ2-7	CASKRVAGATDYEQYF	TGTGCCAGTAAAAGAGTAGCGGGGGCCACTGACTACGAGCAGTACTTC
TRBV4-1	TRBD1	-	TRBJ2-7	CASSHPGTGRYEQYF	TGCGCCAGCAGCCATCCCGGGACAGGACGCTACGAGCAGTACTTC
TRBV5-1	TRBD2	-	TRBJ2-3	CATTPGLSTDTQYF	TGCGCCACTACTCCGGGACTAAGCACAGATACGCAGTATTTT
TRBV5-1	-	-	TRBJ1-3	CASSFAGVLYGNTIYF	TGCGCCAGCAGCTTTGCAGGGGTATTATATGGAAACACCATATATTTT
TRBV14	-	-	TRBJ2-7	CASSSHRRYPYEQYF	TGTGCCAGCAGCTCCCATCGGAGGTACCCCTACGAGCAGTACTTC
TRBV6-5	TRBD1	once	TRBJ1-1	CASGTAPEAFF	TGTGCCAGTGGGACAGCACCAGAAGCTTTCTTT
TRBV11-2	-	-	TRBJ1-4	CASSPVQGRREKLFF	TGTGCCAGCAGCCCCGTACAGGGTAGAAGAGAAAAACTGTTTTTT
TRBV2	-	-	TRBJ2-3	CASSEGSEALADTQYF	TGTGCCAGCAGTGAAGGGTCGGAGGCCCTCGCAGATACGCAGTATTTT
TRBV13	TRBD2	-	TRBJ2-7	CASSPRGSGGIYEQYF	TGTGCCAGCAGCCCAAGGGGTAGCGGGGGAATCTACGAGCAGTACTTC
TRBV7-9	-	-	TRBJ1-6	CATATEEYSPLHF	TGTGCCACCGCGACAGAAGAGTATTCACCCCTCCACTTT
TRBV27	-	few	TRBJ2-2	CASSFGSGTGELFF	TGTGCCAGCAGTTTTGGTAGCGGCACCGGGGAGCTGTTTTTT
TRBV6-1	TRBD1	-	TRBJ1-5	CASSAGQGRYQPQHF	TGTGCCAGCAGTGCCGGACAGGGTAGGTATCAGCCCCAGCATTTT
TRBV6-1	TRBD1	-	TRBJ2-7	CASTGTGSHEQYF	TGTGCCAGCACCGGGACAGGCTCTCACGAGCAGTACTTC
TRBV5-4	TRBD1	-	TRBJ2-5	CASSESPGTGETQYF	TGTGCCAGCAGCGAAAGCCCCGGGACAGGGGAGACCCAGTACTTC
TRBV30	TRBD1	-	TRBJ2-1	CAWDRVSYNEQFF	TGTGCCTGGGACAGGGTCTCCTACAATGAGCAGTTCTTC
TRBV6-6	TRBD1	-	TRBJ1-1	CASSWTGVGTEAFF	TGTGCCAGCAGTTGGACAGGGGTGGGCACTGAAGCTTTCTTT
TRBV5-4	-	-	TRBJ1-2	CASSLVQAGSTGYTF	TGTGCCAGCAGCTTGGTCCAGGCGGGAAGCACGGGCTACACCTTC
TRBV30	-	-	TRBJ2-5	CAWNLGETQYF	TGTGCCTGGAACCTAGGAGAGACCCAGTACTTC
TRBV7-2	-	-	TRBJ2-5	CASSLSRGQETQYF	TGTGCCAGCAGCTTAAGCCGGGGCCAAGAGACCCAGTACTTC
TRBV18	TRBD2	-	TRBJ2-1	CASSPLAGSYNEQFF	TGTGCCAGCTCACCACTAGCGGGGAGCTACAATGAGCAGTTCTTC
TRBV30	-	-	TRBJ2-3	CAWSISDTQYF	TGTGCCTGGAGTATCTCAGATACGCAGTATTTT
TRBV2	TRBD1	-	TRBJ1-5	CASNRDRLNQPQHF	TGTGCCAGCAACCGGGACAGACTCAATCAGCCCCAGCATTTT
TRBV5-1	TRBD2	-	TRBJ2-5	CASFPTSGGQETQYF	TGCGCCAGCTTCCCCACTAGCGGGGGACAAGAGACCCAGTACTTC
TRBV7-8	-	few	TRBJ1-1	CASRAARMNTEAFF	TGTGCCAGCAGGGCTGCAAGAATGAACACTGAAGCTTTCTTT
TRBV28	-	-	TRBJ2-2	CASIFSRQDLNTGELFF	TGTGCCAGCATATTCTCTCGACAGGACCTAAACACCGGGGAGCTGTTTTTT
TRBV14	-	-	TRBJ2-1	CASSLSHEQFF	TGTGCCAGCAGCCTGAGTCATGAGCAGTTCTTC
TRBV27	-	-	TRBJ1-1	CASSLRSNTEAFF	TGTGCCAGCAGTTTGCGGTCGAACACTGAAGCTTTCTTT
TRBV29-1	-	-	TRBJ1-6	CSVEQGAGPNVRSPLHF	TGCAGCGTTGAACAGGGCGCGGGGCCCAATGTCCGCTCACCCCTCCACTTT
TRBV7-2	-	once	TRBJ2-7	CASSLRGNFYEQYF	TGTGCCAGCAGCCTCAGGGGTAACTTCTACGAGCAGTACTTC